These T cell receptor beta chains were read from a single sample in a study of T cell repertoires in cytomegalovirus infection. TCRdb passed the reads through MiXCR, listing each CDR3 protein once. The data contain 800,000 to 950,000 distinct CDR3 sequences, about 30% of them singletons. Antigen specificity for these receptors is unknown. The specimen was cultured CD8+ T cells from PBMCs, collected from culture after CMV antigen stimulation. These TCRs come from a human donor in good health (CMV status not recorded). Some clones in this sample may be carry-over from other donors' samples. CDR3s include the opening cysteine and the closing phenylalanine or tryptophan. The D gene is left open where the match is weak. Part of the rows lack a size; the others show once, few, many or a class for expanded clones.

d_call	v_call	clone_size	j_call	cdr3_nt	cdr3_aa
.	TRBV7-2	many	TRBJ2-3	TGTGCCAGCAGCCTATTGGGACACCTTAAAACAGATACGCAGTATTTT	CASSLLGHLKTDTQYF
.	TRBV4-1	few	TRBJ1-1	TGCGCCAGCAGCCAAGATGACCGGGGTTGGACTGAAGCTTTCTTT	CASSQDDRGWTEAFF
.	TRBV6-5	.	TRBJ2-3	TGTGCCAGCAGTCCAAAGGCGGCAGATACGCAGTATTTT	CASSPKAADTQYF
TRBD1	TRBV19	few	TRBJ1-1	TGTGCCAGTAGTACAGGGACAGGGGGGAATGAAGCTTTCTTT	CASSTGTGGNEAFF
.	TRBV9	.	TRBJ1-3	TGTGCCAGCAGCGCTCACCCGAAAGATTTCTCTGGAAACACCATATATTTT	CASSAHPKDFSGNTIYF
TRBD1	TRBV11-2	.	TRBJ2-5	TGTGCCAGCAGCTTAAGGACAGGGCGCCAAGAGACCCAGTACTTC	CASSLRTGRQETQYF
TRBD1	TRBV9	few	TRBJ2-3	TGTGCCAGCACCGGAACAGGGGAGCCTGATACGCAGTATTTT	CASTGTGEPDTQYF
TRBD1	TRBV5-6	.	TRBJ1-5	TGTGCCAGCAGCTCCGACAGGGACCCCTTCCTTAATCAGCCCCAGCATTTT	CASSSDRDPFLNQPQHF
TRBD1	TRBV7-9	.	TRBJ2-2	TGTGCCAGCAGCTCGACGGGACAGGGTGAAAACACCGGGGAGCTGTTTTTT	CASSSTGQGENTGELFF
TRBD1	TRBV25-1	.	TRBJ2-7	TGTGCCAGCAGTGAGATGGGACAGGGGGATTACGAGCAGTACTTC	CASSEMGQGDYEQYF
TRBD1	TRBV24-1	.	TRBJ2-1	TGTGCCACCGAAATGGGGACAGGGGGCGAGTTCGACTCCTACAATGAGCAGTTCTTC	CATEMGTGGEFDSYNEQFF
TRBD1	TRBV7-9	.	TRBJ1-1	TGTGCCAGCAGTTCCCCGGACAGGGGATATGAAGCTTTCTTT	CASSSPDRGYEAFF
.	TRBV2	few	TRBJ1-5	TGTGCCAGCAGGGAGGGCGGTCAGCCCCAGCATTTT	CASREGGQPQHF
.	TRBV6-5	.	TRBJ2-7	TGTGCCAGCAGTAAGCGGGACATCCCCTACGAGCAGTACTTC	CASSKRDIPYEQYF
TRBD1	TRBV12-3/TRBV12-4	many	TRBJ1-5	TGTGCCAGCCTGGGACAGGGAAATCAGCCCCAGCATTTT	CASLGQGNQPQHF
.	TRBV7-2	many	TRBJ1-1	TGTGCCAGCAGCCCTAGGTCGTATCAGGGCACTGAAGCTTTCTTT	CASSPRSYQGTEAFF
TRBD1	TRBV29-1	.	TRBJ2-1	TGCAGCGTTGGGGAGACAGGGGGATCGGATGAGCAGTTCTTC	CSVGETGGSDEQFF
TRBD2	TRBV5-1	.	TRBJ2-1	TGCGCCAGCGGGAGACTAGCGGGGACGGGGGCCGCCTACAATGAGCAGTTCTTC	CASGRLAGTGAAYNEQFF
.	TRBV2	.	TRBJ1-3	TGTGCCAGCATTGGAAACACCATATATTTT	CASIGNTIYF
TRBD1	TRBV4-1	.	TRBJ1-6	TGCGCCAGCAGCCATGGGCGGGACAGGGGAGATTCACCCCTCCACTTT	CASSHGRDRGDSPLHF
.	TRBV28	.	TRBJ1-4	TGTGCCAGCCGCGAGACAGAAGAGTTGGAAAAACTGTTTTTT	CASRETEELEKLFF
.	TRBV7-6	.	TRBJ1-4	TGTGCCAGCCGCCTCGAAGGCAGGGGTCTTCCAACTAATGAAAAACTGTTTTTT	CASRLEGRGLPTNEKLFF
.	TRBV7-4	.	TRBJ2-3	TGTGCCAGCAGCCCCCAGGGAGGGGGAGTCGAGGGCACAGATACGCAGTATTTT	CASSPQGGGVEGTDTQYF
.	TRBV7-6	few	TRBJ2-1	TGTGCCAGCAGCTCCAGGGGACCCAATGAGCAGTTCTTC	CASSSRGPNEQFF
.	TRBV7-9	few	TRBJ2-7	TGTGCCAGCAGCCCCCCGGGACACCCTTACGAGCAGTACTTC	CASSPPGHPYEQYF
TRBD1	TRBV9	.	TRBJ2-1	TGTGCCAGCAGTATCCAGGGGGCCGGTATCTACAATGAGCAGTTCTTC	CASSIQGAGIYNEQFF
.	TRBV7-9	many	TRBJ2-2	TGTGCCAGCAGCCAACGATGGGAAGGGCTGTTTTTT	CASSQRWEGLFF
.	TRBV15	.	TRBJ1-5	TGTGCCACCAGTGCCAAGACCACGGGGATCGGACAGCCCCAGCATTTT	CATSAKTTGIGQPQHF
TRBD2	TRBV3-1	.	TRBJ2-3	TGTGCCAGCAGCCATCTCAAGTCGCTAGCGGCCACAGATACGCAGTATTTT	CASSHLKSLAATDTQYF